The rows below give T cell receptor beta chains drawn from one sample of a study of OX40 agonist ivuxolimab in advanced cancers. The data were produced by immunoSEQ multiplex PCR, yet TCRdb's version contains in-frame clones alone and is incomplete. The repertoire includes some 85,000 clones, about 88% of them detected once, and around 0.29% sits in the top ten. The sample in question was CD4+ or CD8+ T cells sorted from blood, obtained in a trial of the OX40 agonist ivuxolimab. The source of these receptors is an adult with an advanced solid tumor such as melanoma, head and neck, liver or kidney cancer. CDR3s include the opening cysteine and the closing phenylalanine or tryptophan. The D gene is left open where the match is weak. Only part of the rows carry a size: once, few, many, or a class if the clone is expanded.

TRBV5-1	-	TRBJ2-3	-	TGCGCCAGCAGCTTGGGGGGGACACAAACAGATACGCAGTATTTT	CASSLGGTQTDTQYF
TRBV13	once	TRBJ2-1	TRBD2	TGTGCCAGCAGCTTGGCAACTAGCGGGGGAAATGAGCAGTTCTTC	CASSLATSGGNEQFF
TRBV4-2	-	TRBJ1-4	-	TGTGCCAGCAGCCAAGATGAGGGGGACTGGGCTAATGAAAAACTGTTTTTT	CASSQDEGDWANEKLFF
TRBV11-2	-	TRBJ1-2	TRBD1	TGTGCCAGCAGCCCCCGACAGGGTGCGAACTATGGCTACACCTTC	CASSPRQGANYGYTF
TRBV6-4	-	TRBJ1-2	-	TGTGCCAGCAGTGACTCGAGGTCTAGGGGCTACACCTTC	CASSDSRSRGYTF
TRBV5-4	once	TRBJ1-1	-	TGTGCCAGCAGCTTGGGCGGAAAAACTGAAGCTTTCTTT	CASSLGGKTEAFF
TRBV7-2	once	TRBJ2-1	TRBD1	TGTGCCAGCAGCTTGACAGGGCCCCCTGAGCAGTTCTTC	CASSLTGPPEQFF
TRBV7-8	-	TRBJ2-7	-	TGTGCCAGCAGCCTAGGGGCCAGCACTCTTCCCTACGAGCAGTACTTC	CASSLGASTLPYEQYF
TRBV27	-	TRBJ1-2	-	TGTGCCAGCAGTATCGTGAACCCACCCTATGGCTACACCTTC	CASSIVNPPYGYTF
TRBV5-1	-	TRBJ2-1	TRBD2	TGCGCCAGCAGCTTGGGGGGACTAGCGGGGTACAATGAGCAGTTCTTC	CASSLGGLAGYNEQFF
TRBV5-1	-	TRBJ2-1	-	TGCGCCAGCTGGATGGATAGTTCCTCCTACAATGAGCAGTTCTTC	CASWMDSSSYNEQFF
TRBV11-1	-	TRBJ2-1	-	TGTGCCAGCAGCTTACCCCAAGGGGCGGGGCGGCAGTTCTTC	CASSLPQGAGRQFF
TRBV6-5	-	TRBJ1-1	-	TGTGCCAGCAGTTACGCAGGGCCGAACACTGAAGCTTTCTTT	CASSYAGPNTEAFF
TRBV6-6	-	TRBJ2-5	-	TGTGCCAGCAGGGGCACGGTACAAGAGACCCAGTACTTC	CASRGTVQETQYF
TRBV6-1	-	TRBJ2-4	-	TGTGCCAGCAGTGAGAGTAGACAAAACATTCAGTACTTC	CASSESRQNIQYF
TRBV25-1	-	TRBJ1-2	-	TGTGCCAGCTCCCACGCCGGGGCAGCTCTTAGCTACACCTTC	CASSHAGAALSYTF
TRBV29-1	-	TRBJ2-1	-	TGCAGCGTTGGGAGGGGAAATGAGCAGTTCTTC	CSVGRGNEQFF
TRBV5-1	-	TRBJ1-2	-	TGCGCCAGCAGCTCTCAACACTATGGCTACACCTTC	CASSSQHYGYTF
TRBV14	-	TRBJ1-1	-	TGTGCCAGCAGCCAAGATATAGGCACGAACACTGAAGCTTTCTTT	CASSQDIGTNTEAFF
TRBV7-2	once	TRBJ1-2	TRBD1	TGTGCCAGCAGCTTAGCCGGACAGGGGGTGTCTAACTATGGCTACACCTTC	CASSLAGQGVSNYGYTF